The clone carrying this T cell receptor beta chain has a handful of counts. The PCR contained 60 Vbeta and 13 Jbeta primers. Profiled with immunoSEQ multiplex PCR; TCRdb holds only in-frame clones, not every one. This table has 180,000 or so clones, 75% to 90% appearing once. This entry is derived from a study of cytomegalovirus exposure and HLA in healthy donors. The CDR3 totals 16 residues. Germline V CDR1 and CDR2: MNHEY, SVGAGI. Trimming left V 2 bases short and J 7 bases short, with 18 bases between. Sequenced sample: PBMCs. The clonotype originates from a woman aged 25 to 39 in good health and CMV-seronegative. The rearrangement joins TRBV6-5 to TRBJ2-1, with D maybe TRBD2 (5 bases). This chain's CDR3 is CASSYNPLSGGNEQFF. In nucleotides, the CDR3 is TGTGCCAGCAGTTACAACCCTCTCTCGGGCGGGAATGAGCAGTTCTTC.